The 9 T cell receptor beta chains presented below share a single source sample, sequenced in a study of beta chain features in type 1 diabetes. Isolated RNA was reverse transcribed in full, so expressed TCRB transcripts were sequenced. Clones were read by immunoSEQ multiplex PCR, and TCRdb kept only the in-frame ones, dropping some. Among 350,000 to 450,000 clones listed, approximately 15% were seen once. The sequenced sample consisted of naive CD4+ T cells from blood. These receptors all come from a man between 25 and 39 years old in good health.

Only a few counts were recorded for this clone. This chain links TRBV14 with TRBJ2-2, with D unclear. Between the trimmed V and J ends, which lost 2 bases and 3 bases, there was a span of 10 bases. The CDR3 loop spans 15 amino acids. Germline V gene data show CDR1 as SGHDN and CDR2 as FVKESK. CDR3 sequence (DNA): TGTGCCAGCAGCCAACGGATAGGGTACACCGGGGAGCTGTTTTTT. This translates into CASSQRIGYTGELFF.

The V and J genes are TRBV10-3 and TRBJ2-3, with 12 bases fitting TRBD2. The ends lost 6 bases at V and 2 bases at J; junction bases unmatched: 3. The CDR3 extends over 15 amino acids. The V gene's germline CDR1 is ENHRY and CDR2 SYGVKD. The DNA for the CDR3 is TGTGCCATCAGAGGACTAGCGGGGATCACAGATACGCAGTATTTT. Amino acid sequence: CAIRGLAGITDTQYF.

The rearrangement joins TRBV29-1 to TRBJ1-3; possibly TRBD1 for D (5 bases). CDR1 SQVTM and CDR2 ANQGSEA come from the germline V gene. The CDR3 spans 11 residues. V was pared by 8 bases and J by 10 bases, with 15 bases between. This chain's CDR3 is CSYVRGQTIYF. The CDR3, as DNA: TGCAGCTACGTGAGGGGTCAGACCATATATTTT.

The chain recombines TRBV14 with TRBJ1-3; D uncertain. Trimming stripped 4 bases from V and 2 bases from J, with 12 bases between. The CDR3 spans 15 residues. Germline-derived CDR1 and CDR2 are SGHDN and FVKESK. As DNA, the CDR3 is TGTGCCAGCAGCCCAAGGGCAAACACTGGAAACACCATATATTTT. This translates into CASSPRANTGNTIYF.

The chain employs TRBV4-3 and TRBJ2-7; 9 positions agree with TRBD2. The CDR3 spans 20 residues. V shed 0 bases, J shed 4 bases, and the junction held 19 bases outside the gene matches. Germline V gives CDR1 LGHNA, CDR2 YSLEER. CDR3 sequence (DNA): TGCGCCAGCAGCCAAGATCTTTTCGGGAGTAGCGGGGGACGGTTGTACGAGCAGTACTTC. Its protein is CASSQDLFGSSGGRLYEQYF.

This clone was seen a few times. This sequence joins TRBV7-9 and TRBJ2-1; D unresolved. V lost 8 bases, J lost 0 bases, and 8 bases lay in between. The germline CDR1 and CDR2 sequences are SEHNR and FQNEAQ (reference sequence). This CDR3 contains 13 residues. The CDR3: CASLPGSYNEQFF. In DNA, the CDR3 is TGTGCCAGCCTTCCTGGCTCCTACAATGAGCAGTTCTTC.

This clone came up a few times. The genes are TRBV28 and TRBJ1-2, with D unclear. V lost 6 bases, J lost 4 bases, and 9 bases lay in between. The CDR3 runs to 12 residues. Germline lookup yields CDR1 MDHEN and CDR2 SYDVKM. CDR3 residues: CASRQNSYGYTF. The DNA for the CDR3 is TGTGCCAGCAGACAGAACTCCTATGGCTACACCTTC.

This clone was seen a few times. At one end, the junction sequence differs from germline, possibly due to a read error. This rearrangement joins TRBV6-5 to TRBJ2-5, with TRBD2 as a possible D gene (6 bases). The CDR3 is 13 residues long. The V gene's germline CDR1 is MNHEY and CDR2 SVGAGI. CDR3 sequence (DNA): TGTGCCAGCCTTGGAGGCACCGGACTACATATTCACTTC. Amino acid sequence: CASLGGTGLHIHF.

Only a few counts were recorded for this clone. The V call is TRBV29-1, the J call TRBJ1-2, with TRBD1 matching 10 bases. The CDR3 consists of 11 residues. V lost 7 bases and J lost 13; bases outside the gene matches: 9. Per germline, CDR1 SQVTM and CDR2 ANQGSEA. The CDR3 sequence is CSAGQGVGPTF. The CDR3 DNA sequence: TGCAGCGCAGGACAGGGGGTAGGTCCCACCTTC.